This TCR beta chain came from a study of blood T cell repertoires in COVID-19 (dated by TCRdb to about 2020). For the study in its entirety: Samples covering the acute and convalescent phases of COVID-19 were provided by collaborators in the United States, Italy and Spain. The material from the prospective study consisted of cDNA or gDNA derived from T cells, B-cell-depleted T cells, or PBMCs. The dataset comprised deeply sampled blood TCRbeta repertoires from subjects exposed to, actively infected with, or recovered from COVID-19. The repertoires were released in a freely available public database intended as a resource for research on the immune response to SARS-CoV-2. The samples were drawn from two sources: the first 160 participants of the ongoing ImmuneRACE study, and approximately 1,300 subjects contributed by 6 global collaborators. Sample metadata almost always included a de-identified subject ID, COVID-19 status, age in years and sex. Where available, HLA class I and class II types were taken from metadata supplied by the sample provider and were not determined by assay-based typing.

About this clone itself: This receptor's antigen is unknown. No much larger clonotype is one base removed from it; base qualities were not supplied.

TCRbeta CDR3 regions were amplified from genomic DNA by means of the immunoSEQ Assay, a bias-controlled multiplex PCR. Under the source paper's analysis protocol: Within the assay, amplification of reference gene primers was used to estimate how many nucleated cells each sample contained. To quantify the absolute abundance of each unique TCRbeta CDR3 rearrangement, sequence reads were collapsed and filtered. For each sample, productive Simpson clonality was calculated as the square root of Simpson's diversity index across productive rearrangements. This is the immuneACCESS table as TCRdb keeps it, with only in-frame sequences that have V and J called. A part of the clones is gone; compared with another copy, unresolved V genes explain less than half, and the rest is unexplained. V and J calls and clone size come straight from that table; D and trimming were deduced from the DNA. The sample contains tens of thousands of clones, roughly 84% of them found a single time. 1.6% of the sample lies in the top ten.

The CDR3 goes from the cysteine to the phenylalanine over 18 residues. Of all the DNA, just the CDR3 is kept, 54 bases in frame from base 1. Reading the germline V gene gives CDR1 MNHEY and CDR2 SVGEGT. The germline V end is reduced by 0 bases and the J end by 7 bases; junction bases left unmatched: 7. General study outcomes and caveats: The amount of clinical and demographic metadata varied by source and participant and was provided uncurated.

Collaborating institutions collected whole blood in K2EDTA tubes following their own protocols. For TCRbeta analysis, collaborators shipped samples in one of three forms: frozen whole blood, isolated PBMCs, or DNA extracted from either of those sample types. Input material: peripheral blood. The origin of this receptor is a man aged 50 to 60 with acute or convalescent COVID-19. The V gene is TRBV6-2 or TRBV6-3 and the J gene is TRBJ2-1, with 15 bases matching TRBD2. In nucleotides, the sequence is TGTGCCAGCAGTTACTCGAGCGGGACTAGCGGGAGGTGGAATGAGCAGTTCTTC. Its translation is CASSYSSGTSGRWNEQFF.